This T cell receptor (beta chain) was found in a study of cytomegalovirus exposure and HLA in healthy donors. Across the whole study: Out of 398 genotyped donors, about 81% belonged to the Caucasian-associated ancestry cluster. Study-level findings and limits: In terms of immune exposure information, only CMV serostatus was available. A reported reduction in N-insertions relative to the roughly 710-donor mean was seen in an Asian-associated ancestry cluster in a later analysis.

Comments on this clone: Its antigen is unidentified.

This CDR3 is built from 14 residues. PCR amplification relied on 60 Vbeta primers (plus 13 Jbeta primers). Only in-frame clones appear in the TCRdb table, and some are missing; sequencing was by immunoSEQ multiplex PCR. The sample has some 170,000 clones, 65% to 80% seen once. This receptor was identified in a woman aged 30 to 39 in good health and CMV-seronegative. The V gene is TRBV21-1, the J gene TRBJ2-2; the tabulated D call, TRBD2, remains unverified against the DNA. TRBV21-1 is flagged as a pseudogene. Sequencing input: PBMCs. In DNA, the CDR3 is TGTGCCAGCAGTTCTAGCGGGAGGGCCGGGGAGCTGTTTTTT. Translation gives CASSSSGRAGELFF.